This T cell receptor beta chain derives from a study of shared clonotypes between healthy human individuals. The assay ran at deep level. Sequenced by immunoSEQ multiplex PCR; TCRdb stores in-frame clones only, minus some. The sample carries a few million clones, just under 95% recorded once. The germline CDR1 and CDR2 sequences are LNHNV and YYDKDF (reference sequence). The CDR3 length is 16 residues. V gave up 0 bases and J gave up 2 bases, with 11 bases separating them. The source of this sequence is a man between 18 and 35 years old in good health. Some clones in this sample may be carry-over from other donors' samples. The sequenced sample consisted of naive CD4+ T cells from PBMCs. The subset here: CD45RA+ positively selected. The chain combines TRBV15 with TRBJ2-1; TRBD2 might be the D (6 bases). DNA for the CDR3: TGTGCCACCAGCAGAGATCGGGTAGCGGCCTACAATGAGCAGTTCTTC. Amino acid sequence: CATSRDRVAAYNEQFF.